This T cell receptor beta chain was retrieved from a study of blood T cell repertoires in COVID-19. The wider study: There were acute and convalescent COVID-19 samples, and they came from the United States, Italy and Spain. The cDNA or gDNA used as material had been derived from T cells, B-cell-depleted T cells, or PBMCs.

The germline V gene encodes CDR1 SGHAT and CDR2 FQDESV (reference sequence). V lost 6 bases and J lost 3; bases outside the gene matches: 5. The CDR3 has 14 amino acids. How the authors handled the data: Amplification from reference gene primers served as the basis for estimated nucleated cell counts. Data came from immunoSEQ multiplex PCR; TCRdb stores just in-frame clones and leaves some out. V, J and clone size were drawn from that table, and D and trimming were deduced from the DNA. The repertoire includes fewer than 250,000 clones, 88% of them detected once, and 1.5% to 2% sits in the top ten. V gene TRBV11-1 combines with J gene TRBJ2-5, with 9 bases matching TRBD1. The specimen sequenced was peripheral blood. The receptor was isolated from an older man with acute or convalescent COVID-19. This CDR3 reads CASRSRDREETQYF. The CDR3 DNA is TGTGCCAGCAGAAGTCGGGACAGGGAAGAGACCCAGTACTTC.